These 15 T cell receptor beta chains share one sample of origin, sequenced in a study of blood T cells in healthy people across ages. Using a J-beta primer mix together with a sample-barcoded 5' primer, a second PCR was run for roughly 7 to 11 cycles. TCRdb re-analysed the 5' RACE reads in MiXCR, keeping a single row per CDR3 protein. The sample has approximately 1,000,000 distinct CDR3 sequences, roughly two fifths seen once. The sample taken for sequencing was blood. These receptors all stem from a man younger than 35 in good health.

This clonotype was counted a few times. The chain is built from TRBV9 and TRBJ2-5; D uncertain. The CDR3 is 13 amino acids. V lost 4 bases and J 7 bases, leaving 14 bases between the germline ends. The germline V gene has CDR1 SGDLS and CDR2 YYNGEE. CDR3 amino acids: CASSPEGTGTQYF. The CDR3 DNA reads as TGTGCCAGCAGCCCAGAAGGAACTGGGACCCAGTACTTC.

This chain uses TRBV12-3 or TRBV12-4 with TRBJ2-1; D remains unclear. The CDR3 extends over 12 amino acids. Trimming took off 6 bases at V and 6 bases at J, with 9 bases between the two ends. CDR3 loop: CASSTMGNEQFF. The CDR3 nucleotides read TGTGCCAGCAGCACGATGGGCAATGAGCAGTTCTTC.

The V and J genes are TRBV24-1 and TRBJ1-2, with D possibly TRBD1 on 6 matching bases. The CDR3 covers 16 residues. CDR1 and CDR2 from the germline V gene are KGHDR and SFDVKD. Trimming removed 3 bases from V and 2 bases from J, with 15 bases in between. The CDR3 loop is CATSDGAGAKNYGYTF. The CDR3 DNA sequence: TGTGCCACCAGTGATGGGGCAGGGGCGAAAAACTATGGCTACACCTTC.

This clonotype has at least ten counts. The CDR3 bases are TGCGCCAGCAGCGTTGGACAGGGGGCTTTCACAGATACGCAGTATTTT. The encoded protein is CASSVGQGAFTDTQYF. The rearrangement uses TRBV5-1 and TRBJ2-3; TRBD1 aligns across 11 bases. The germline gives CDR1 SGHRS, CDR2 YFSETQ. The CDR3 totals 16 residues. The trim removed 4 bases at V and 2 bases at J, leaving 6 bases unmatched.

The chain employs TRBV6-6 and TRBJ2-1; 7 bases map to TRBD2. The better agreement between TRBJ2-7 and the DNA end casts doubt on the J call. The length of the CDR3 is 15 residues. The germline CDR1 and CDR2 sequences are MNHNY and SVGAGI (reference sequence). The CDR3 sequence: CASSPRGEVYNEQYF. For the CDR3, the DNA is TGTGCCAGCAGTCCCCGGGGGGAGGTCTACAATGAGCAGTACTTC.

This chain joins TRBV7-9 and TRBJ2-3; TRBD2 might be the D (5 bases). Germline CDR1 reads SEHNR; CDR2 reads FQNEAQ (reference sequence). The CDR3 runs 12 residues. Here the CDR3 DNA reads TGTGCAGAGGGATTCCAATCAGATACGCAGTATTTT. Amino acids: CAEGFQSDTQYF.

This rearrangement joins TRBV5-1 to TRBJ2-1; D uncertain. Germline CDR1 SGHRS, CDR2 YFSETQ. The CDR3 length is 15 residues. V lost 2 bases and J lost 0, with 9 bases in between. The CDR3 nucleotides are TGCGCCAGCAGCTTTGACACGAGCTCCTACAATGAGCAGTTCTTC. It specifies CASSFDTSSYNEQFF.

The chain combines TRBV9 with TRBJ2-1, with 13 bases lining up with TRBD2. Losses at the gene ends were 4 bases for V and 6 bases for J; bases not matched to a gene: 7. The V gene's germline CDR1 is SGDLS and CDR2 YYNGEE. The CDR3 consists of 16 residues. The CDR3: CASSFTSGGAGNEQFF. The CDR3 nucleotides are TGTGCCAGCAGCTTTACTAGCGGGGGGGCGGGCAATGAGCAGTTCTTC.

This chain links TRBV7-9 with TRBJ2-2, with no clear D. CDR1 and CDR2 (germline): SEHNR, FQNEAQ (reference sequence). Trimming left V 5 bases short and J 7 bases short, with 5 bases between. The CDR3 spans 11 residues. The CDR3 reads CASSGDGELFF. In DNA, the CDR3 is TGTGCCAGCAGCGGTGACGGGGAGCTGTTTTTT.

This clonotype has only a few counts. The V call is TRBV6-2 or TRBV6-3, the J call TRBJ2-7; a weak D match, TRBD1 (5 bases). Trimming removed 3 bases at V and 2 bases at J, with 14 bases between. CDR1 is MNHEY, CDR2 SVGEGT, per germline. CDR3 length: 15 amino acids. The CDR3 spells CASSYRGAGTYEQYF. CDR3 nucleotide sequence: TGTGCCAGCAGTTATCGTGGGGCAGGGACCTACGAGCAGTACTTC.

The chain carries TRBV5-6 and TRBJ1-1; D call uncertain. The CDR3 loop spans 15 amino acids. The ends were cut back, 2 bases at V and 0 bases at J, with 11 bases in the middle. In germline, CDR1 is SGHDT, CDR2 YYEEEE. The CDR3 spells CASSLGRFMNTEAFF. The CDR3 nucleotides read TGTGCCAGCAGCTTAGGCAGGTTCATGAACACTGAAGCTTTCTTT. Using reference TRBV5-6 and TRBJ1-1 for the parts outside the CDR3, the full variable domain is DAGVTQSPTHLIKTRGQQVTLRCSPKSGHDTVSWYQQALGQGPQFIFQYYEEEERQRGNFPDRFSGHQFPNYSSELNVNALLLGDSALYLCASSLGRFMNTEAFFGQGTRLTVV.

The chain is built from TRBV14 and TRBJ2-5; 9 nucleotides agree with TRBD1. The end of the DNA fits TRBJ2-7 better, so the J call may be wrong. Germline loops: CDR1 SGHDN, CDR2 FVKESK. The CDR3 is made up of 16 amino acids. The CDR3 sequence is CASSQDTGGAKYEQYF. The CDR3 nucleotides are TGTGCCAGCAGCCAAGACACAGGGGGCGCGAAATACGAGCAGTACTTC.

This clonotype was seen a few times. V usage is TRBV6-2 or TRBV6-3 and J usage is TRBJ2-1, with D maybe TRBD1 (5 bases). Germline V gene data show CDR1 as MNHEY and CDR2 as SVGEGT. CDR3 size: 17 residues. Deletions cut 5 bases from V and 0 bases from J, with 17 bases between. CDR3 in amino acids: CASSQSHRKSSYNEQFF. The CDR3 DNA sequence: TGTGCCAGCAGTCAATCCCACAGGAAAAGCTCCTACAATGAGCAGTTCTTC.

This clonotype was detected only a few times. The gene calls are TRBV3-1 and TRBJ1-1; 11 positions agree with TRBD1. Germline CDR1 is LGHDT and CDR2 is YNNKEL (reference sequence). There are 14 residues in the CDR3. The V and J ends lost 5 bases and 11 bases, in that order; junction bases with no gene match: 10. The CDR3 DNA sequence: TGTGCCAGCAGCGCCCGGGACAGGGGGACAGAGGCTTTCTTT. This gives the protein CASSARDRGTEAFF.

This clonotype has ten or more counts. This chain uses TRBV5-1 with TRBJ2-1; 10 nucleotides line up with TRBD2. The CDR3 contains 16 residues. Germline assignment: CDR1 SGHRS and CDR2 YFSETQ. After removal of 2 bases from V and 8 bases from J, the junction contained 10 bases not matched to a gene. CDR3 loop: CASSFLPIAGGYEQFF. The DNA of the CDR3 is TGCGCCAGCAGCTTCCTACCCATAGCGGGGGGCTATGAGCAGTTCTTC.